The T cell receptor (beta chain) under discussion was sequenced for a study of T cells in Graves' hyperthyroidism and ophthalmopathy (dated by TCRdb to the late 2010s). Broadly, across the study: Peripheral blood samples were taken at the time of initial diagnosis, prior to any treatment. The paper reports TCR Vbeta CDR3 sequencing of 140 or so peripheral blood samples: approximately 41 ophthalmopathy, about 75 hyperthyroidism and approximately 17 progressor patients. The approximately 97 discovery patients were randomly divided into training and test sets at a 7:3 ratio. After blood sampling, hyperthyroidism patients were treated with methimazole at a starting dose of 30 mg daily, and ophthalmopathy patients were treated with high-dose intravenous methylprednisolone. To identify TCR V-J signatures that set the groups apart, the researchers used a discovery cohort of roughly 100 patients, made up of 43 with Graves' ophthalmopathy and 57 with stable Graves' hyperthyroidism. Thyroid tissue and blood T-cell repertoires from about six Graves' hyperthyroidism patients were also compared in the study. Prospective prediction of ophthalmopathy was tested in an independent validation cohort consisting of fewer than 20 hyperthyroidism patients and some 17 patients who later progressed to ophthalmopathy.

Ophthalmopathy patients had moderately to severely active disease, Clinical Activity Score of at least 3, NOSPECS grade of at least 4, and duration under 3 months. Exclusion was applied to patients with uncontrolled infections, other autoimmune diseases, pregnancy or lactation. Diagnoses relied on clinical symptoms, serum thyroxine and TRAb, thyroid ultrasound and orbital computed tomography. PBMCs were separated from roughly 9.6 ml of fresh peripheral blood using Ficoll-Paque density gradient centrifugation. Total RNA was extracted with Trizol reagent, and quality was checked on an Agilent 2100 Bioanalyzer. What the research found in general, with its limitations: In cross-validation, a model built on a 13 V-J signature told ophthalmopathy apart from stable hyperthyroidism with approximately 91% sensitivity and approximately 81% specificity, and in testing the same model reached 80%/75%. No statistical method was used to fix the sample size in advance, and group allocation was not hidden from the investigators. During validation, the model predicted progression to ophthalmopathy a median of around 6 months ahead of onset, with around 70% sensitivity and roughly 72% specificity. Most expanded thyroid clonotypes (frequency above 0.001) were also found in blood, which suggests that blood repertoires may mirror thyroid immune responses.

TCR beta CDR3 regions were amplified from RNA transcripts. For the first round of RT-PCR on the TCR CDR3, the HTBI primer set was used together with the Qiagen OneStep RT-PCR kit. A second multiplex PCR round built the libraries, followed by size selection and purification. Sequencing of the libraries was done on an Illumina HiSeq2000 using paired-end 100 bp reads. Per the authors' processing: SOAPnuke was used to process the raw data, with reads discarded if the reads contained adapters or uncalled bases, had a mean Phred below 15, or lacked an exact constant-primer or identifier match. COPE v1.2.5 was used to merge high-quality paired reads, and clonotypes were defined as unique nucleotide sequences. Clonotypes were aligned to IMGT TRBV, TRBD and TRBJ reference segments using MiTCR v1.1. Analysis was restricted to V-J combinations with a frequency above 0.0001, which covered 99% to 99.2% of repertoires. The TCS score was defined as the ratio of F50 (clonal expansion) to E x V (chaos), calculated using BLOSUM62-based TCRdist between CDR3 peptides within each V-J. Welch's t-statistics and random forest reduced just over 500 V-J features to 13, which were used in a naive Bayes classifier (R e1071). TCRdb reran the public reads through fastp at Q25 and MiXCR, keeping productive beta chains. Rows merge per CDR3 protein into single entries with the most common DNA and genes. These V and J calls originate from TCRdb's pipeline instead of the authors' own analysis. In this sample the table shows a few hundred thousand distinct CDR3 sequences, approximately 17% of which occur a single time. Approximately 15% of the sample is taken by the ten largest.

Sequences MNHNS (CDR1) and SASEGT (CDR2) are obtained from the germline V gene. From the cysteine up to the phenylalanine, the CDR3 has a length of 16 residues. Solely the CDR3 DNA is kept, with 48 bases framed from the first base. Cut back by 0 bases and 1 base, the V and J ends lie 12 bases apart. This clonotype appeared many times. Its antigen is not yet known. No per-base quality is available; no much larger clone lies one base away. The sequence was obtained from a woman aged 18-35 years with Graves' ophthalmopathy. The chain uses TRBV6-1 and TRBJ1-1, with the D gene call left open. Sequenced input: blood. CDR3 sequence: CASSEAFSGWNTEAFF. The nucleotide sequence reads as follows: TGTGCCAGCAGTGAAGCTTTTTCGGGCTGGAACACTGAAGCTTTCTTT.